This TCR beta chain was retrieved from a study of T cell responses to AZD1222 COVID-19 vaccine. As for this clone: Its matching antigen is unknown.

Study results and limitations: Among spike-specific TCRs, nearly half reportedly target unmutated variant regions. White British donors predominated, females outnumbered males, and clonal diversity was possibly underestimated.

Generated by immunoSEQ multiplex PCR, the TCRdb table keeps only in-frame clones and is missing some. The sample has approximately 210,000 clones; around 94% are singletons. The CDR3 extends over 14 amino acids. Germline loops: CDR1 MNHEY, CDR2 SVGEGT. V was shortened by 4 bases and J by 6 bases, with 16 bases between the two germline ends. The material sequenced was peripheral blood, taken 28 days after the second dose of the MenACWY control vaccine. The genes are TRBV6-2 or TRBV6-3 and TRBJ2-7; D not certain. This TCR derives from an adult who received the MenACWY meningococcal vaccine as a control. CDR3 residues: CASSFTGPVGEQYF. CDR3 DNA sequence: TGTGCCAGCAGTTTCACCGGGCCCGTCGGCGAGCAGTACTTC.